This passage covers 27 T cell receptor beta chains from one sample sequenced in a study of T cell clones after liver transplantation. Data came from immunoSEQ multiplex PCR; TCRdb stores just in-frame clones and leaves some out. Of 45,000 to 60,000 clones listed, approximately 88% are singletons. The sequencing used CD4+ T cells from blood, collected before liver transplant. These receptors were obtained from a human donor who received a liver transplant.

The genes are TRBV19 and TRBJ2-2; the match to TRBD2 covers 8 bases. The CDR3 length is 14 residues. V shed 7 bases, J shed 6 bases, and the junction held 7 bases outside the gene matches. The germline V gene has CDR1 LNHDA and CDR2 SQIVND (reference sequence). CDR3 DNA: TGTGCCAGTACCCAAGGGACTAGGGCCGGGGAGCTGTTTTTT. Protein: CASTQGTRAGELFF.

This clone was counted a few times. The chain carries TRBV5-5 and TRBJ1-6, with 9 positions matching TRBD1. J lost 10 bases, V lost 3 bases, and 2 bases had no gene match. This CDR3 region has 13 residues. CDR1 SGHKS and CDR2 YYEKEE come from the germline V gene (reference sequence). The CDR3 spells CASSWDRESPLHF. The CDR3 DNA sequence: TGTGCCAGCAGCTGGGACAGGGAATCACCCCTCCACTTT.

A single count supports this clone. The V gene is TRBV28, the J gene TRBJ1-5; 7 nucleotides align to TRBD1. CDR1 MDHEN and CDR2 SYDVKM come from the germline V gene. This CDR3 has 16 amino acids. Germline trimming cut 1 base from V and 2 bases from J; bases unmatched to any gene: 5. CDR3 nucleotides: TGTGCCAGCAGTTTATTGTTCGACAGGGGCAATCAGCCCCAGCATTTT. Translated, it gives CASSLLFDRGNQPQHF.

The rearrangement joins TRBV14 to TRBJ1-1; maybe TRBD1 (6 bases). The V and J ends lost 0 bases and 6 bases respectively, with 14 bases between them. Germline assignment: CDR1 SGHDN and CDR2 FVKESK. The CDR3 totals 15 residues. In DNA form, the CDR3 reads TGTGCCAGCAGCCAAGATCAGAGGAGACAGGCTGAAGCTTTCTTT. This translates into CASSQDQRRQAEAFF.

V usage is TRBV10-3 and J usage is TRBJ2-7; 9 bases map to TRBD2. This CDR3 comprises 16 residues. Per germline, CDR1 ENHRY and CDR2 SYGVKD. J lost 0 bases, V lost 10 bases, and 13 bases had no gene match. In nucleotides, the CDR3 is TGTGCCACACGCGCTTGGGGTAGCGGGAGCTCCTACGAGCAGTACTTC. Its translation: CATRAWGSGSSYEQYF.

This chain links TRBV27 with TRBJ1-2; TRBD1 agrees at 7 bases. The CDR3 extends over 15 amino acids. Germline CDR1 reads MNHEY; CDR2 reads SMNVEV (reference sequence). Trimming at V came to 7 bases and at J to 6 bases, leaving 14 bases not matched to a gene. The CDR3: CASKAHDRDNHGYTF. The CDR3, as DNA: TGTGCCAGCAAAGCCCACGACAGGGATAATCATGGCTACACCTTC.

In nucleotides, the CDR3 is TGTGCCACCAGCACAAGGACAGGGCGCTACACCTTC. Residues: CATSTRTGRYTF. This chain links TRBV15 with TRBJ1-2; 8 bases line up with TRBD1. CDR3 length: 12 residues. Trimming at V came to 4 bases and at J to 9 bases, leaving 4 bases not matched to a gene. CDR1 LNHNV and CDR2 YYDKDF come from the germline V gene (reference sequence).

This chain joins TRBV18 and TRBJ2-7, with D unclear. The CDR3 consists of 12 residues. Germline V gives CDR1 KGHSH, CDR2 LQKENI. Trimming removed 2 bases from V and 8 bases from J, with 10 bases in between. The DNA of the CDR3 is TGTGCCAGCTCACCAGGTTTAGAACAGCAGTACTTC. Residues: CASSPGLEQQYF.

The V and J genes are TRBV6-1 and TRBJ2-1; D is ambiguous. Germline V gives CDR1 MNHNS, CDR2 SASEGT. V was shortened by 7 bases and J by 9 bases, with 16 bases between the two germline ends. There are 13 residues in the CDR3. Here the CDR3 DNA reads TGTGCCAGCACAACGGGCCTACTCGGTGAGCAGTTCTTC. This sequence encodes CASTTGLLGEQFF.

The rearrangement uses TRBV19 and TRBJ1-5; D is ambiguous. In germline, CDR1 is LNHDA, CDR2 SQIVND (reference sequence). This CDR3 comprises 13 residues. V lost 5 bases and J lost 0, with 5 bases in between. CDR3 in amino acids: CASSWDSNQPQHF. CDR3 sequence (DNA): TGTGCCAGTAGTTGGGATAGCAATCAGCCCCAGCATTTT.

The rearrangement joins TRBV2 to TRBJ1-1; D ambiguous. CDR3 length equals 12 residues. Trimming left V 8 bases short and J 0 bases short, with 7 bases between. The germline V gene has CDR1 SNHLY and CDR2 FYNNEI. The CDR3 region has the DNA TGTGCCAGCTCCAGATTGAACACTGAAGCTTTCTTT. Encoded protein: CASSRLNTEAFF.

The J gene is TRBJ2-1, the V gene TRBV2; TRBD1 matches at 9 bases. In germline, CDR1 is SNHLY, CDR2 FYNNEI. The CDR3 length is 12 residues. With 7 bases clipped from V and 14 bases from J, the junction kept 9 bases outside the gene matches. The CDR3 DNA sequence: TGTGCCAGCAATACCGGGACAGGGAGGAAGTTCTTC. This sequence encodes CASNTGTGRKFF.

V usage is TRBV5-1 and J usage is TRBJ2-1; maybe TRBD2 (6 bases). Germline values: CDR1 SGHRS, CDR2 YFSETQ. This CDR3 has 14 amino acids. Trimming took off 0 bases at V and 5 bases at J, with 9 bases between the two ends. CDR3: CASSLAQRDNEQFF. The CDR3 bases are TGCGCCAGCAGCTTGGCACAGCGGGACAATGAGCAGTTCTTC.

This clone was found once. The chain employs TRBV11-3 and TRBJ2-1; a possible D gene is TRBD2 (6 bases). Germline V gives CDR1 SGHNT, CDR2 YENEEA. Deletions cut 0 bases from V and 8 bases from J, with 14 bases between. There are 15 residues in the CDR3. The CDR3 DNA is TGTGCCAGCAGCTTAGAAGGGAGGCACACACATGAGCAGTTCTTC. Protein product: CASSLEGRHTHEQFF.

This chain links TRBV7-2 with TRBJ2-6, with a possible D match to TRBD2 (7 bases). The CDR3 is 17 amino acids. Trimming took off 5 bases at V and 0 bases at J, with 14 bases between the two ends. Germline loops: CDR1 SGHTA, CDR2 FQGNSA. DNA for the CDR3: TGTGCCAGCAGCGGGGGGGGCCCTTACTCTGGGGCCAACGTCCTGACTTTC. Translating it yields CASSGGGPYSGANVLTF.

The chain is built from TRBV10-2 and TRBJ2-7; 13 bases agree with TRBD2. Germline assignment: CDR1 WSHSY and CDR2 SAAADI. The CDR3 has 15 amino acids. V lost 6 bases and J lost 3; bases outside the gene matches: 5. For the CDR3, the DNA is TGCGCCAGCAGGCCCGGGACTAGCGGGAACTACGAGCAGTACTTC. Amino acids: CASRPGTSGNYEQYF.

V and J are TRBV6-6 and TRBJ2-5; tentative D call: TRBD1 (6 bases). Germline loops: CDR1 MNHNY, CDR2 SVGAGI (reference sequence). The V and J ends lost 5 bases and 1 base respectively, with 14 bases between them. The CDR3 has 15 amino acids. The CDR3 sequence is CASSRYRVSQETQYF. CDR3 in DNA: TGTGCCAGCAGTAGATACAGGGTTTCCCAAGAGACCCAGTACTTC.

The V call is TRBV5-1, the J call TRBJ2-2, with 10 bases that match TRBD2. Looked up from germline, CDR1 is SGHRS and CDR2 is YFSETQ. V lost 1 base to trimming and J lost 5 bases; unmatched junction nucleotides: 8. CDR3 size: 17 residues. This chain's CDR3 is CASSLPSGRRGTGELFF. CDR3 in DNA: TGCGCCAGCAGCTTGCCTAGCGGGAGACGAGGGACCGGGGAGCTGTTTTTT.

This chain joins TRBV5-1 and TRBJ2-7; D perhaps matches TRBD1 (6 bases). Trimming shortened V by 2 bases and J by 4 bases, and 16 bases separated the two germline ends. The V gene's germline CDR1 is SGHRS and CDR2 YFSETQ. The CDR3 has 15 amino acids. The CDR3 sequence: CASSFRDTNHYEQYF. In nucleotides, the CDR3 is TGCGCCAGCAGCTTCCGGGACACCAACCATTACGAGCAGTACTTC.

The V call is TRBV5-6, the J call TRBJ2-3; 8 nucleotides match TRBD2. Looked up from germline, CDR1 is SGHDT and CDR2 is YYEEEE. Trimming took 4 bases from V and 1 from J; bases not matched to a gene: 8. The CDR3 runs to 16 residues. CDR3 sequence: CASSPGTRYGTDTQYF. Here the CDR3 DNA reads TGTGCCAGCAGCCCCGGGACTAGATACGGCACAGATACGCAGTATTTT.

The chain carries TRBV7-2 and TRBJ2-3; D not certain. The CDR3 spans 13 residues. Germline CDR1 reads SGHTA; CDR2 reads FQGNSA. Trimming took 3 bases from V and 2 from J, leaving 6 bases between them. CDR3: CASSFSPTDTQYF. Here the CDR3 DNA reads TGTGCCAGCAGCTTCAGCCCCACAGATACGCAGTATTTT. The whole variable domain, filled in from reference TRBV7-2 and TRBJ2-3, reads GAGVSQSPSNKVTEKGKDVELRCDPISGHTALYWYRQSLGQGLEFLIYFQGNSAPDKSGLPSDRFSAERTGGSVSTLTIQRTQQEDSAVYLCASSFSPTDTQYFGPGTRLTVL.

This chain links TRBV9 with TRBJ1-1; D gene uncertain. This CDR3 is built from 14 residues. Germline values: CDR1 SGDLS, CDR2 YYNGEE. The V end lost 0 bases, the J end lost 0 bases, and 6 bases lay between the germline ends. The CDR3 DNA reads TGTGCCAGCAGCGTAGCGGCAGTGAACACTGAAGCTTTCTTT. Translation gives CASSVAAVNTEAFF.

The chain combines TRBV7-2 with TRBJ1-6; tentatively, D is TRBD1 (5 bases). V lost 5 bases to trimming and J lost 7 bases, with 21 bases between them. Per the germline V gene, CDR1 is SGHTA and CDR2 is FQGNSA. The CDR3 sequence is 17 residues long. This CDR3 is CASSVSAGQGVNSPLHF. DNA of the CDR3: TGTGCCAGCAGCGTATCGGCGGGGCAGGGCGTGAATTCACCCCTCCACTTT.

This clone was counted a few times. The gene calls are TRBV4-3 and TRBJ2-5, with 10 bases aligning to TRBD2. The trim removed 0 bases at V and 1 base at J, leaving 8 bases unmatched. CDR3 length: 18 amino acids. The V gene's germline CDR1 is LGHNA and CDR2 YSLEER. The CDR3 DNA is TGCGCCAGCAGCCAAGATCACCGGACTAGCGGAGTCCAAGAGACCCAGTACTTC. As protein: CASSQDHRTSGVQETQYF.

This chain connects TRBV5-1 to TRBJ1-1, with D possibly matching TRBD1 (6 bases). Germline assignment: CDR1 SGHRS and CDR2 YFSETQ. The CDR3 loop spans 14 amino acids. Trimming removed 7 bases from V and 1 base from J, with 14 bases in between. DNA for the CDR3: TGCGCCAGCCGTACATCGACAGGGAACACTGAAGCTTTCTTT. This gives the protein CASRTSTGNTEAFF.

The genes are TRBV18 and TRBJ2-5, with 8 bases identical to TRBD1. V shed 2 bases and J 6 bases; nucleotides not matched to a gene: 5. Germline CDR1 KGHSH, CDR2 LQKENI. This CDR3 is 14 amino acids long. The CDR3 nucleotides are TGTGCCAGCTCACCAGACAGGGGAGGAAAGACCCAGTACTTC. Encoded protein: CASSPDRGGKTQYF.

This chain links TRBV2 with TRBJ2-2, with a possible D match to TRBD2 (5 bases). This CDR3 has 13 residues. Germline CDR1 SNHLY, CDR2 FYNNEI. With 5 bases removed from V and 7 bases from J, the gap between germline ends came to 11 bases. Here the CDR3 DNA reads TGTGCCAGCAGTAACGAGGAGGACGGGGAGCTGTTTTTT. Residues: CASSNEEDGELFF.